The rows below give T cell receptor beta chains drawn from one sample of a study of OX40 agonist ivuxolimab in advanced cancers. Generated by immunoSEQ multiplex PCR, the TCRdb table keeps only in-frame clones and is missing some. The sample holds around 110,000 clones, approximately 90% seen once. The sequencing here drew on CD4+ or CD8+ T cells sorted from blood, taken in a trial of the OX40 agonist ivuxolimab. The receptors derive from an adult with an advanced solid tumor such as melanoma, head and neck, liver or kidney cancer. Both conserved end residues are part of each CDR3. A D gene is named only where the DNA matches it firmly. Expanded clones get a size class; other rows say once, few or many, or leave the size out.

J gene: TRBJ1-1; V gene: TRBV5-1; clone size: few; D gene: -; CDR3 DNA: TGCGCCAGCAGCTTGGACACTGAAGCTTTCTTT; CDR3 protein: CASSLDTEAFF
J gene: TRBJ1-6; V gene: TRBV28; clone size: -; D gene: TRBD1; CDR3 DNA: TGTGCCAGCAGTCCCGGGACAGCCCGAAATTCACCCCTCCACTTT; CDR3 protein: CASSPGTARNSPLHF
J gene: TRBJ2-1; V gene: TRBV9; clone size: -; D gene: TRBD1; CDR3 DNA: TGTGCCAGCAGCGTAGGGGACAGGGGGCCTAACAATGAGCAGTTCTTC; CDR3 protein: CASSVGDRGPNNEQFF
J gene: TRBJ2-1; V gene: TRBV2; clone size: -; D gene: -; CDR3 DNA: TGTGCCAGCAGTAGGGACCGGGCGGTCAATGAGCAGTTCTTC; CDR3 protein: CASSRDRAVNEQFF
J gene: TRBJ2-7; V gene: TRBV7-2; clone size: -; D gene: -; CDR3 DNA: TGTGCCAGCAGCTCAAGCTGGGGCAGGACCTACGAGCAGTACTTC; CDR3 protein: CASSSSWGRTYEQYF
J gene: TRBJ2-2; V gene: TRBV4-1; clone size: once; D gene: TRBD1; CDR3 DNA: TGCGCCAGCAGCCAAGATGAGGGGGCCGGAACCGGGGAGCTGTTTTTT; CDR3 protein: CASSQDEGAGTGELFF
J gene: TRBJ2-5; V gene: TRBV7-2; clone size: -; D gene: -; CDR3 DNA: TGTGCCAGCAGCTTAGTTGGGGGCGGAGAGACCCAGTACTTC; CDR3 protein: CASSLVGGGETQYF
J gene: TRBJ2-3; V gene: TRBV7-9; clone size: -; D gene: TRBD1; CDR3 DNA: TGTGCCAGCAGCCCGAACGACAGGGGGCATATGGATACGCAGTATTTT; CDR3 protein: CASSPNDRGHMDTQYF
J gene: TRBJ2-1; V gene: TRBV2; clone size: -; D gene: -; CDR3 DNA: TGTGCCAGCAGGAGGAGTTTAGGTGAGCAGTTCTTC; CDR3 protein: CASRRSLGEQFF
J gene: TRBJ2-5; V gene: TRBV30; clone size: -; D gene: TRBD2; CDR3 DNA: TGTGCCTGGATTAGACTAGCGGGGGGGACTACCGAGACCCAGTACTTC; CDR3 protein: CAWIRLAGGTTETQYF
J gene: TRBJ2-7; V gene: TRBV18; clone size: -; D gene: TRBD1; CDR3 DNA: TGTGCCAGCTCACCAGGGGGACAGGGCTACGAGCAGTACTTC; CDR3 protein: CASSPGGQGYEQYF
J gene: TRBJ2-7; V gene: TRBV6-1; clone size: -; D gene: -; CDR3 DNA: TGTGCCAGCCGAGGGGGGCACAAGGTCCCCTACGAGCAGTACTTC; CDR3 protein: CASRGGHKVPYEQYF
J gene: TRBJ1-4; V gene: TRBV7-2; clone size: -; D gene: -; CDR3 DNA: TGTGCCAGCAGCTTAAAAAGGGCTATGCGGGAAAAACTGTTTTTT; CDR3 protein: CASSLKRAMREKLFF
J gene: TRBJ2-1; V gene: TRBV7-9; clone size: -; D gene: -; CDR3 DNA: TGTGCCAGCTCCCACGGGGTTACGAGGGATGAGCAGTTCTTC; CDR3 protein: CASSHGVTRDEQFF
J gene: TRBJ1-5; V gene: TRBV27; clone size: -; D gene: TRBD1; CDR3 DNA: TGTGCCAGCAGCAGACAGGGGAATCAGCCCCAGCATTTT; CDR3 protein: CASSRQGNQPQHF
J gene: TRBJ2-2; V gene: TRBV19; clone size: -; D gene: -; CDR3 DNA: TGTGCCAGTAGTATCGTTGGCAGCACCGGGGAGCTGTTTTTT; CDR3 protein: CASSIVGSTGELFF
J gene: TRBJ1-1; V gene: TRBV7-9; clone size: -; D gene: TRBD1; CDR3 DNA: TGTGCCAGCTCAGGGCAGGGGGCGCCCACTGAAGCTTTCTTT; CDR3 protein: CASSGQGAPTEAFF
J gene: TRBJ1-5; V gene: TRBV5-4; clone size: -; D gene: -; CDR3 DNA: TGTGCCAGCAGCTTGCGCGGTAGCAATCAGCCCCAGCATTTT; CDR3 protein: CASSLRGSNQPQHF
J gene: TRBJ2-5; V gene: TRBV2; clone size: -; D gene: -; CDR3 DNA: TGTGCCAGCGGGGGACTTCAAGAGACCCAGTACTTC; CDR3 protein: CASGGLQETQYF
J gene: TRBJ1-5; V gene: TRBV7-2; clone size: few; D gene: TRBD1; CDR3 DNA: TGTGCCAGCAGCATACAGACAGGGGGCAATCAGCCCCAGCATTTT; CDR3 protein: CASSIQTGGNQPQHF
J gene: TRBJ2-7; V gene: TRBV7-2; clone size: -; D gene: TRBD1; CDR3 DNA: TGTGCCAGCTCATTAGTGGGACAGGGGGCCTACGAGCAGTACTTC; CDR3 protein: CASSLVGQGAYEQYF
J gene: TRBJ1-2; V gene: TRBV12-5; clone size: once; D gene: -; CDR3 DNA: TGTGCTAGTGGTCAAGACCGGTATGGCTACACCTTC; CDR3 protein: CASGQDRYGYTF
J gene: TRBJ1-1; V gene: TRBV7-6; clone size: once; D gene: TRBD1; CDR3 DNA: TGTGCCAGCAGCTTAGGCGTCGGACAGGGAAACACTGAAGCTTTCTTT; CDR3 protein: CASSLGVGQGNTEAFF
J gene: TRBJ1-2; V gene: TRBV5-4; clone size: -; D gene: -; CDR3 DNA: TGTGCCAGCAGCCCAGACAGGAACTATGGCTACACCTTC; CDR3 protein: CASSPDRNYGYTF
J gene: TRBJ1-2; V gene: TRBV28; clone size: once; D gene: -; CDR3 DNA: TGTGCCAGCAGTAGACAATATGGCTACACCTTC; CDR3 protein: CASSRQYGYTF
J gene: TRBJ1-4; V gene: TRBV27; clone size: -; D gene: -; CDR3 DNA: TGTGCCAGCAGTTTAGCAACAACTAATGAAAAACTGTTTTTT; CDR3 protein: CASSLATTNEKLFF
J gene: TRBJ2-7; V gene: TRBV2; clone size: -; D gene: -; CDR3 DNA: TGTGCCAGCAGTGAATCGCGGGCCGAGCAGTACTTC; CDR3 protein: CASSESRAEQYF
J gene: TRBJ2-3; V gene: TRBV18; clone size: once; D gene: -; CDR3 DNA: TGTGCCAGCTCACCAGGTGGGGGGCAGGATACGCAGTATTTT; CDR3 protein: CASSPGGGQDTQYF
J gene: TRBJ2-1; V gene: TRBV6-6; clone size: -; D gene: -; CDR3 DNA: TGTGCCAGCAGTTACGTCCAGGAGCCTTACAATGAGCAGTTCTTC; CDR3 protein: CASSYVQEPYNEQFF
J gene: TRBJ2-7; V gene: TRBV5-6; clone size: -; D gene: -; CDR3 DNA: TGTGCCAGTCCTCTGGGATTAAGATCCTACGAGCAGTACTTC; CDR3 protein: CASPLGLRSYEQYF
J gene: TRBJ2-5; V gene: TRBV9; clone size: -; D gene: TRBD2; CDR3 DNA: TGTGCCAGCAGCGTAGCTAGCGGCCGCCCCCAAGAGACCCAGTACTTC; CDR3 protein: CASSVASGRPQETQYF
J gene: TRBJ2-7; V gene: TRBV2; clone size: -; D gene: TRBD1; CDR3 DNA: TGTGCCAGCAGCTCCTCGACAGGGCGCTACGAGCAGTACTTC; CDR3 protein: CASSSSTGRYEQYF
J gene: TRBJ2-1; V gene: TRBV18; clone size: once; D gene: -; CDR3 DNA: TGTGCCAGCTCACCACCGGTAAGGGGTCGGACCAATGAGCAGTTCTTC; CDR3 protein: CASSPPVRGRTNEQFF
J gene: TRBJ1-1; V gene: TRBV19; clone size: -; D gene: -; CDR3 DNA: TGTGCCAGTCGTGGGCAGGGGCGCGGGGCTGAAGCTTTCTTT; CDR3 protein: CASRGQGRGAEAFF
J gene: TRBJ2-2; V gene: TRBV5-6; clone size: -; D gene: -; CDR3 DNA: TGTGCCAGCAGCTTGGATGGGGCCGGGGAGCTGTTTTTT; CDR3 protein: CASSLDGAGELFF
J gene: TRBJ2-7; V gene: TRBV7-9; clone size: -; D gene: -; CDR3 DNA: TGCGCCAGCAGCCCGGGGAGGCAGGGAAACGAGCAGTACTTC; CDR3 protein: CASSPGRQGNEQYF
J gene: TRBJ1-2; V gene: TRBV28; clone size: -; D gene: -; CDR3 DNA: TGTGCCAGCAGTTCCTCGTATGGCTACACCTTC; CDR3 protein: CASSSSYGYTF
J gene: TRBJ1-2; V gene: TRBV5-6; clone size: -; D gene: -; CDR3 DNA: TGTGCCAGCACCCTTTTAGGGTGGGGTGGCTACACCTTC; CDR3 protein: CASTLLGWGGYTF
J gene: TRBJ2-7; V gene: TRBV7-2; clone size: -; D gene: -; CDR3 DNA: TGTGCCAGCAGCCCGACGGGGACTCAATGGGCCCACGAGCAGTACTTC; CDR3 protein: CASSPTGTQWAHEQYF
J gene: TRBJ2-3; V gene: TRBV18; clone size: -; D gene: -; CDR3 DNA: TGTGCCAGCTCATCGCGGGGTGATATGCAGTATTTT; CDR3 protein: CASSSRGDMQYF
J gene: TRBJ1-6; V gene: TRBV28; clone size: -; D gene: TRBD1; CDR3 DNA: TGTGCCAGCAGTTCTCCCGGGACAGGGGCTTCACCCCTCCACTTT; CDR3 protein: CASSSPGTGASPLHF